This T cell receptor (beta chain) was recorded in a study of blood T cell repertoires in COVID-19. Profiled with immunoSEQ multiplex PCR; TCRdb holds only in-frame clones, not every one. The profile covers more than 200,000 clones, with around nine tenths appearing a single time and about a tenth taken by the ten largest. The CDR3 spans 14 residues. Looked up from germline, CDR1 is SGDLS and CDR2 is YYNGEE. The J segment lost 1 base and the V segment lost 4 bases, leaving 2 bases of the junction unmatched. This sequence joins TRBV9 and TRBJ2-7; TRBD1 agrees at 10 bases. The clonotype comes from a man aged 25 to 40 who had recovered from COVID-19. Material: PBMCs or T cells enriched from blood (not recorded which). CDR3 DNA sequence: TGTGCCAGCAGCAAGGGACAGGGGTCCTACGAGCAGTACTTC. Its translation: CASSKGQGSYEQYF.